Detailed here is one T cell receptor (beta chain). Its antigen is unknown. Germline CDR1 reads MGHDK; CDR2 reads SYGVNS. The CDR3 totals 13 residues. Trimming pared 1 base from V and 2 bases from J, leaving 4 bases between. The data derive from a study of CD8+ T cells in alopecia areata. Study at large: Treated individuals took tofacitinib by mouth, 5 to 10 mg twice daily. Study conclusions and caveats: TCR sharing across patients was less clear than in mice, possibly HLA-related.

TCR sequencing used cDNA made by reverse transcription of extracted RNA. Generated by immunoSEQ multiplex PCR, the TCRdb table keeps only in-frame clones and is missing some. This table holds around 270,000 clones, nearly 60% found once. Treatment defined: oral pan-JAK inhibitor, 5-10 mg twice daily. V gene TRBV25-1 combines with J gene TRBJ2-3; D not resolved. This sample comprised CD4+ T cells sorted from blood, obtained at week 24, from a patient treated with tofacitinib. The clonotype was recovered from a human donor with alopecia areata. CDR3 nucleotides: TGTGCCAGCAGTGAATCCCCCACAGATACGCAGTATTTT. Its protein is CASSESPTDTQYF.